This entry lists 4 T cell receptor beta chains sequenced from one sample in a study of blood T cell repertoires in COVID-19. Measured with immunoSEQ multiplex PCR; TCRdb has only the in-frame clones, and not every one. The table lists roughly 300,000 clones, about 85% of them singletons, with 2.5% to 3% in the top ten. Material: PBMCs or T cells enriched from blood (not recorded which). These receptors originate from a woman aged 45-59 years who had recovered from COVID-19.

The chain uses TRBV6-6 and TRBJ2-7; 7 nucleotides match TRBD1. There are 14 residues in the CDR3. V shed 5 bases, J shed 2 bases, and the junction held 6 bases outside the gene matches. The germline V gene has CDR1 MNHNY and CDR2 SVGAGI (reference sequence). In DNA, the CDR3 is TGTGCCAGCAGTCGAGGGGACAGCGCCTACGAGCAGTACTTC. Its protein product is CASSRGDSAYEQYF.

The V and J genes are TRBV6-5 and TRBJ1-5; a possible D gene is TRBD1 (6 bases). V was cut by 5 bases and J by 5 bases, with 16 bases left in between. The CDR3 runs to 15 residues. CDR1 and CDR2 (germline): MNHEY, SVGAGI. CDR3 sequence: CASSPTGLWDQPQHF. The CDR3 nucleotides are TGTGCCAGCAGTCCAACAGGGCTGTGGGATCAGCCCCAGCATTTT.

The genes are TRBV9 and TRBJ2-3; weak D call: TRBD1 (5 bases). This CDR3 comprises 15 residues. Trimming pared 0 bases from V and 8 bases from J, leaving 16 bases between. The germline CDR1 and CDR2 sequences are SGDLS and YYNGEE. The CDR3 sequence is CASSVGGRAESTQYF. The CDR3 DNA sequence: TGTGCCAGCAGCGTAGGGGGCAGGGCAGAGAGTACGCAGTATTTT.

CDR3 loop: CASSLEVYRQNYGYTF. CDR3 coding DNA: TGTGCCAGCAGCTTAGAAGTGTATCGACAGAATTATGGCTACACCTTC. The chain links TRBV7-9 to TRBJ1-2, with D possibly matching TRBD1 (5 bases). Trimming shortened V by 1 base and J by 5 bases, and 17 bases separated the two germline ends. CDR1 SEHNR and CDR2 FQNEAQ come from the germline V gene (reference sequence). The CDR3 is 16 amino acids.